This TCR beta chain derives from a study of HIV-infected patients and healthy controls. This clonotype was seen at least ten times. Roughly three months, about 14 weeks, into antiretroviral therapy, follow-up blood was collected. No cell fractionation was done, so the repertoire covers all unsorted peripheral blood T cells. There are 13 residues in the CDR3. In germline, CDR1 is SGHDT, CDR2 YYEEEE. Germline trimming cut 9 bases from V and 4 bases from J; bases unmatched to any gene: 5. 500 ng RNA was reverse transcribed with alpha and beta constant-region primers. Each of the alpha and beta chains got its own library through chain-specific third strand synthesis with indices. Each CDR3 protein is one row after TCRdb ran MiXCR on the 5' RACE reads. The sample holds approximately 11,000 distinct CDR3 sequences, 5.5% to 7% seen once.

The V gene is TRBV5-6, the J gene TRBJ2-1, with 9 bases that match TRBD2. This sequence originates from an adult with HIV infection. The donor label of this sample is uncertain. The specimen comprised blood, sampled during antiretroviral therapy. CDR3 in DNA: TGTGCCACCGGACTAGCGAATTACAATGAGCAGTTCTTC. It codes for CATGLANYNEQFF. The full variable domain, completed using reference TRBV5-6 and TRBJ2-1, is DAGVTQSPTHLIKTRGQQVTLRCSPKSGHDTVSWYQQALGQGPQFIFQYYEEEERQRGNFPDRFSGHQFPNYSSELNVNALLLGDSALYLCATGLANYNEQFFGPGTRLTVL.